A selection of T cell receptor beta chains follows, all from one sample in a study of OX40 agonist ivuxolimab in advanced cancers. Libraries were prepared by immunoSEQ multiplex PCR; TCRdb keeps only in-frame clonotypes and omits some of them. Seen here are 70,000 to 75,000 clones, 88% observed once, and the top ten hold less than 3%. Sequenced material: CD4+ or CD8+ T cells sorted from blood, taken in a trial of the OX40 agonist ivuxolimab. Receptor source: an adult with an advanced solid tumor such as melanoma, head and neck, liver or kidney cancer. CDR3s include the opening cysteine and the closing phenylalanine or tryptophan. Each record gives: clone size, J gene, V gene, D gene, CDR3 protein, CDR3 DNA. The D gene is left open where the match is weak. Some rows mark clone size as missing; the rest say once, few, many or name a class of expanded clone.

.,TRBJ2-7,TRBV14,.,CASSQSTLSYEQYF,TGTGCCAGCAGCCAATCGACTCTATCCTACGAGCAGTACTTC
.,TRBJ2-3,TRBV10-3,.,CAISVDSTDTQYF,TGTGCCATCAGTGTGGATTCCACAGATACGCAGTATTTT
.,TRBJ1-4,TRBV2,TRBD1,CAREDRDGEKLFF,TGTGCCAGGGAGGACAGGGATGGCGAAAAACTGTTTTTT
.,TRBJ2-5,TRBV6-5,TRBD2,CASSTSGGFETQYF,TGTGCCAGCAGCACTAGCGGGGGGTTTGAGACCCAGTACTTC
few,TRBJ1-6,TRBV9,TRBD1,CASSRRDSGNSPLHF,TGTGCCAGCAGTCGTAGGGACAGCGGTAATTCACCCCTCCACTTT
.,TRBJ2-7,TRBV5-1,TRBD2,CASSTGDYLLGSYEQYF,TGCGCCAGCAGCACCGGGGACTACCTCCTTGGCTCCTACGAGCAGTACTTC
once,TRBJ2-3,TRBV7-9,.,CASSHRRASSTDTQYF,TGTGCCAGCAGCCACCGTCGGGCCTCTAGCACAGATACGCAGTATTTT
once,TRBJ2-7,TRBV2,TRBD1,CASSQPGQGLNYEQYF,TGTGCCAGCAGCCAGCCGGGACAGGGTCTCAACTACGAGCAGTACTTC
.,TRBJ2-7,TRBV6-1,.,CASSGDPPVEQYF,TGTGCCAGCAGTGGGGATCCACCTGTTGAGCAGTACTTC
.,TRBJ1-1,TRBV28,.,CASSSRGLNTEAFF,TGTGCCAGCAGTTCGAGGGGCTTGAACACTGAAGCTTTCTTT
.,TRBJ1-2,TRBV27,.,CASSRTAGYGYTF,TGTGCCAGCAGTCGGACGGCGGGCTATGGCTACACCTTC
.,TRBJ2-3,TRBV7-9,.,CASRKSTGITDTQYF,TGTGCCAGCAGAAAGTCGACGGGGATCACAGATACGCAGTATTTT
.,TRBJ1-2,TRBV5-6,.,CASSLRAGVGYTF,TGTGCCAGCAGCTTGAGGGCAGGGGTTGGCTACACCTTC
.,TRBJ1-5,TRBV28,TRBD1,CASTPQGGFGQPQHF,TGTGCCAGCACTCCCCAGGGGGGTTTCGGTCAGCCCCAGCATTTT
.,TRBJ1-2,TRBV2,.,CASSVGQGVGYTF,TGTGCCAGCAGTGTTGGGCAGGGAGTCGGCTACACCTTC
.,TRBJ2-1,TRBV7-3,.,CASSTQGRRNEQFF,TGTGCCAGCAGCACTCAGGGGCGCCGGAATGAGCAGTTCTTC
.,TRBJ2-7,TRBV10-1,TRBD2,CASSPSGGIGEQYF,TGCGCCAGCAGCCCCAGCGGGGGGATTGGCGAGCAGTACTTC
.,TRBJ2-7,TRBV10-3,.,CAIKAGTPNNEQYF,TGTGCCATCAAAGCCGGGACTCCAAATAACGAGCAGTACTTC
.,TRBJ2-6,TRBV9,.,CASSAQTGANVLTF,TGTGCCAGCAGCGCCCAAACTGGGGCCAACGTCCTGACTTTC
once,TRBJ2-2,TRBV9,.,CASSVAGSNTGELFF,TGTGCCAGCAGCGTAGCAGGGTCGAACACCGGGGAGCTGTTTTTT
.,TRBJ1-5,TRBV10-3,TRBD1,CAIQGGSGALGQPQHF,TGTGCCATACAGGGGGGGTCAGGGGCACTCGGTCAGCCCCAGCATTTT
.,TRBJ2-7,TRBV5-6,.,CASSLPPYEQYF,TGTGCCAGCAGCTTGCCACCCTACGAGCAGTACTTC
.,TRBJ2-2,TRBV7-6,.,CASSPRVSGELFF,TGTGCCAGCAGCCCTAGGGTTTCCGGGGAGCTGTTTTTT
.,TRBJ2-7,TRBV5-1,TRBD1,CASSFGRVGGDEQYF,TGCGCCAGCAGCTTCGGCCGTGTAGGGGGCGACGAGCAGTACTTC
.,TRBJ1-1,TRBV27,.,CASTTNGGDISNTEAFF,TGTGCCAGCACCACAAATGGGGGGGACATCTCGAACACTGAAGCTTTCTTT
once,TRBJ1-2,TRBV5-1,.,CASSLTSQGVYGYTF,TGCGCCAGCAGCTTGACCTCTCAGGGAGTCTATGGCTACACCTTC
few,TRBJ1-6,TRBV28,.,CASTSGRDPPLHF,TGTGCCAGCACCTCAGGGAGGGATCCACCCCTCCACTTT
.,TRBJ2-1,TRBV7-3,.,CASSLTMGLSRNEQFF,TGTGCCAGCAGCTTAACTATGGGACTCAGCCGCAATGAGCAGTTCTTC
.,TRBJ1-2,TRBV6-6,TRBD1,CASSPQGAGGYTF,TGTGCCAGCAGCCCTCAGGGGGCCGGTGGCTACACCTTC
.,TRBJ2-7,TRBV5-1,.,CASGTSYEQYF,TGCGCCAGCGGAACCTCCTACGAGCAGTACTTC
.,TRBJ1-6,TRBV28,TRBD1,CASSLRDRGFRPYSPLHF,TGTGCCAGCAGTTTAAGGGACAGGGGGTTCCGGCCCTATTCACCCCTCCACTTT